The clone carrying this T cell receptor beta chain was seen only a few times. Trimming shortened V by 1 base and J by 2 bases, and 7 bases separated the two germline ends. The CDR3 sequence is 14 residues long. Germline CDR1 SGHVS, CDR2 FQNEAQ. Original processing methods: Nucleated cell counts were estimated from reference gene primer amplification. Repertoires were generated with immunoSEQ multiplex PCR, while TCRdb's copy carries only in-frame clones and drops some. V, J and clone size reflect that table, while D and trimming were determined from the DNA. Of 29,000 or so clones in the sample, roughly 90% were seen once. This entry is derived from a study of blood T cell repertoires in COVID-19.

Sequenced sample: peripheral blood. The rearrangement uses TRBV7-8 and TRBJ2-3; D gene uncertain. The source is a human donor in a cohort sampled during active COVID-19. DNA for the CDR3: TGTGCCAGCAGCTTAGGTCCGTTCACAGATACGCAGTATTTT. Protein sequence: CASSLGPFTDTQYF.